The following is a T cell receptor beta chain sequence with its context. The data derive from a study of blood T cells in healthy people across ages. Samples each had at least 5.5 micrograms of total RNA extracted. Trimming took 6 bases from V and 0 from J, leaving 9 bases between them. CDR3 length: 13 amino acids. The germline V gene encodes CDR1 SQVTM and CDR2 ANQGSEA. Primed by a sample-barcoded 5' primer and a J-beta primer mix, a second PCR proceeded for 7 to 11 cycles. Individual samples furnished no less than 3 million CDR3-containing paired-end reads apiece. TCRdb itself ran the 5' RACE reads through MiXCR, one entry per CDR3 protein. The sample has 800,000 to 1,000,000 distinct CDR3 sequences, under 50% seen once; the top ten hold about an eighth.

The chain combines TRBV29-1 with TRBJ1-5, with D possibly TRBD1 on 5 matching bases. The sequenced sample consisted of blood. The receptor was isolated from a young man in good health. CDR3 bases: TGCAGCGTGTCGGGACTTAGCAATCAGCCCCAGCATTTT. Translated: CSVSGLSNQPQHF.